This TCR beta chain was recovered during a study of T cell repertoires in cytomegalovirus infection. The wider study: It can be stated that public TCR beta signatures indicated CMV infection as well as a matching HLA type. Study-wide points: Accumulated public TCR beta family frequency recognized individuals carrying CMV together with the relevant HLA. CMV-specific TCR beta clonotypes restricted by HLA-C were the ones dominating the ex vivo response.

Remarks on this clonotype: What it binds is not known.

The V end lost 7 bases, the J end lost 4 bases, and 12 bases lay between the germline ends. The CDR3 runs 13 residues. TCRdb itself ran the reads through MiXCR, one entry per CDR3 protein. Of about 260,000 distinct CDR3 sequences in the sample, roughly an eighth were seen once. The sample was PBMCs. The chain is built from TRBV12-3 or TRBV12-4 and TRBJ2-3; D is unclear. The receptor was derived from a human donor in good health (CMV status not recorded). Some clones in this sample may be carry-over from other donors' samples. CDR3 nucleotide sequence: TGTGCCAGCACGCAGTTAGACGCAGATACGCAGTATTTT. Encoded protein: CASTQLDADTQYF.